These 21 T cell receptor beta chains originate from one sample sequenced in a study of T cell responses to AZD1222 COVID-19 vaccine. Measured with immunoSEQ multiplex PCR; TCRdb has only the in-frame clones, and not every one. The sample has about 140,000 clones; more than 85% are singletons. The source was peripheral blood, collected on day 0 of AZD1222 vaccination. The receptor set was obtained from an adult in good health.

This rearrangement joins TRBV7-3 to TRBJ2-1; no clear D. Trimming took 5 bases from V and 0 from J, leaving 8 bases between them. CDR3 size: 14 residues. Germline V lookup: CDR1 SGHTA, CDR2 FQGTGA. As DNA, the CDR3 is TGTGCCAGCAGCCCTAGGGACTCCTACAATGAGCAGTTCTTC. Protein product: CASSPRDSYNEQFF.

The sample holds one count of this clone. The chain combines TRBV2 with TRBJ2-6, with TRBD1 identical over 10 bases. Unmatched junction bases numbered 4, after V lost 4 bases and J lost 4 bases. From germline, CDR1 is SNHLY and CDR2 FYNNEI. The length of the CDR3 is 16 residues. CDR3 sequence (DNA): TGTGCCAGCAGTGCGGACAGGGGGAGAGGGGCCAACGTCCTGACTTTC. It is translated as CASSADRGRGANVLTF. Using reference TRBV2 and TRBJ2-6 for the parts outside the CDR3, the full variable domain is EPEVTQTPSHQVTQMGQEVILRCVPISNHLYFYWYRQILGQKVEFLVSFYNNEISEKSEIFDDQFSVERPDGSNFTLKIRSTKLEDSAMYFCASSADRGRGANVLTFGAGSRLTVL.

This clone has only one observation. This chain joins TRBV15 and TRBJ1-2; tentative D call: TRBD1 (5 bases). The germline gives CDR1 LNHNV, CDR2 YYDKDF (reference sequence). The V gene lost 8 bases and the J gene lost 4 bases, with 11 bases spanning the gap. This CDR3 is built from 12 residues. This CDR3 reads CATARGPYGYTF. CDR3 sequence (DNA): TGTGCCACCGCCCGGGGACCCTATGGCTACACCTTC.

This clone has a single count. The chain combines TRBV28 with TRBJ2-2; D is unclear. The CDR3 is 13 amino acids. Germline V gene lookup returns CDR1 MDHEN and CDR2 SYDVKM. The V gene lost 2 bases and the J gene lost 6 bases, with 7 bases spanning the gap. CDR3 coding DNA: TGTGCCAGCAGTTTAAGTGCCCCCGGGGAGCTGTTTTTT. Translated: CASSLSAPGELFF.

This clone was detected only once. The chain combines TRBV30 with TRBJ2-5, with 7 nucleotides matching TRBD2. The CDR3 loop spans 15 amino acids. V was pared by 1 base and J by 5 bases, with 10 bases of the junction left unmatched. Germline CDR1 and CDR2: GTSNPN and SVGIG (reference sequence). The DNA for the CDR3 is TGTGCCTGGAGTGAAGGCGGGAGACGAACGGAGACCCAGTACTTC. Translating it yields CAWSEGGRRTETQYF.

Only a few counts were recorded for this clone. The chain joins TRBV12-3 or TRBV12-4 to TRBJ1-2; D perhaps matches TRBD1 (6 bases). Between the trimmed V and J ends, which lost 6 bases and 11 bases, there was a span of 16 bases. The CDR3 sequence is 12 residues long. The CDR3 coding sequence is TGTGCCAGCAGGAACCTGGGGGCACGTTACACCTTC. Protein: CASRNLGARYTF.

The V call is TRBV7-3, the J call TRBJ2-1, with D maybe TRBD2 (5 bases). V was clipped by 5 bases and J by 5 bases, with 10 bases between them. The CDR3 sequence is 13 residues long. The germline V gene has CDR1 SGHTA and CDR2 FQGTGA. The CDR3 DNA follows: TGTGCCAGCAGCCTGACCGGGAACAATGAGCAGTTCTTC. It is translated as CASSLTGNNEQFF.

The rearrangement uses TRBV28 and TRBJ1-4; maybe TRBD1 (5 bases). The CDR3 is 16 amino acids. Trimming pared 2 bases from V and 6 bases from J, leaving 16 bases between. Germline V lookup: CDR1 MDHEN, CDR2 SYDVKM. The CDR3 spells CASSLGMGVWDEKLFF. For the CDR3, the DNA is TGTGCCAGCAGTTTAGGCATGGGGGTATGGGATGAAAAACTGTTTTTT.

Only one count was recorded for this clone. This chain connects TRBV3-1 (or the pseudogene TRBV3-2) to TRBJ2-3; 12 nucleotides match TRBD2. This CDR3 is built from 16 residues. Germline loops: CDR1 LGHDT, CDR2 YNNKEL (reference sequence). Trimming cost V 5 bases and J 4 bases; bases outside gene matches: 7. Written as DNA, the CDR3 is TGTGCCAGCAGCATCCCTAGCGGGGGGGCATCAGATACGCAGTATTTT. Protein sequence: CASSIPSGGASDTQYF.

The V and J genes are TRBV5-3 and TRBJ2-2; the D is unclear. TRBV5-3 is an open reading frame whose function is uncertain. Trimming cost V 5 bases and J 1 base, with 15 bases left between them. The CDR3 consists of 16 residues. This chain's CDR3 is CARRPNHSGNTGELFF. DNA for the CDR3: TGTGCCAGAAGACCAAACCACAGTGGGAACACCGGGGAGCTGTTTTTT.

The genes are TRBV7-3 and TRBJ2-2; perhaps TRBD1 as D (6 bases). Trimming left V 6 bases short and J 4 bases short, with 9 bases between. The CDR3 loop spans 13 amino acids. Looked up from germline, CDR1 is SGHTA and CDR2 is FQGTGA. This CDR3 reads CASRQGLTGELFF. The CDR3, as DNA: TGTGCCAGCAGACAGGGCCTCACCGGGGAGCTGTTTTTT. Full variable domain (rest looked up from reference TRBV7-3 and TRBJ2-2): GAGVSQTPSNKVTEKGKYVELRCDPISGHTALYWYRQSLGQGPEFLIYFQGTGAADDSGLPNDRFFAVRPEGSVSTLKIQRTERGDSAVYLCASRQGLTGELFFGEGSRLTVL.

The rearrangement links TRBV11-2 to TRBJ1-2; no reliable D call. V was trimmed by 4 bases and J by 2 bases, leaving 17 bases between them. The CDR3 runs 16 residues. Germline V gene sequence: CDR1 SGHAT, CDR2 FQNNGV. The CDR3 DNA follows: TGTGCCAGCAGCTATCCACACCGGGCCGCGAACTATGGCTACACCTTC. This sequence encodes CASSYPHRAANYGYTF.

V usage is TRBV7-9 and J usage is TRBJ2-1; 7 bases line up with TRBD1. The germline CDR1 and CDR2 sequences are SEHNR and FQNEAQ (reference sequence). Trimming took 6 bases from V and 7 from J; bases not matched to a gene: 3. The CDR3 sequence is 12 residues long. The CDR3 here is CASSSGGNEQFF. The CDR3 DNA follows: TGTGCCAGCAGTTCAGGGGGAAATGAGCAGTTCTTC.

The CDR3: CASSPGRGGQGTDTQYF. CDR3 in DNA: TGTGCCAGCAGCCCCGGCCGGGGGGGCCAGGGCACAGATACGCAGTATTTT. The chain is built from TRBV9 and TRBJ2-3; 8 nucleotides line up with TRBD2. The CDR3 spans 17 residues. CDR1 and CDR2 (germline): SGDLS, YYNGEE. With V trimmed by 4 bases and J by 1 base, 11 bases remained unmatched. Drawing the rest from reference TRBV9 and TRBJ2-3, the complete variable domain is DSGVTQTPKHLITATGQRVTLRCSPRSGDLSVYWYQQSLDQGLQFLIQYYNGEERAKGNILERFSAQQFPDLHSELNLSSLELGDSALYFCASSPGRGGQGTDTQYFGPGTRLTVL.

The V call is TRBV7-6, the J call TRBJ2-7; TRBD2 matches 10 bases. The V segment lost 1 base and the J segment 4 bases; nucleotides outside the gene matches: 4. Germline assignment: CDR1 SGHVS and CDR2 FNYEAQ. The CDR3 totals 15 residues. DNA for the CDR3: TGTGCCAGCAGCTTAGGGGCTAGCGGGAGTTACGAGCAGTACTTC. It translates to CASSLGASGSYEQYF.

This clone showed up just a few times. This chain connects TRBV6-5 to TRBJ1-6; TRBD1 matches 9 bases. CDR3 length equals 15 residues. Germline assignment: CDR1 MNHEY and CDR2 SVGAGI. The trim removed 5 bases at V and 7 bases at J, leaving 6 bases unmatched. The CDR3 coding sequence is TGTGCCAGCAGTAAACCCGGACAGGGGAATTCACCCCTCCACTTT. Translating gives CASSKPGQGNSPLHF.

The chain employs TRBV5-1 and TRBJ1-6; weak D call: TRBD1 (6 bases). The CDR3 extends over 13 amino acids. Deletions cut 5 bases from V and 11 bases from J, with 14 bases between. CDR1 is SGHRS, CDR2 YFSETQ, per germline. The CDR3 nucleotides are TGCGCCAGCAGTTTACAGGGTTCCCCACCCCTCCACTTT. This gives the protein CASSLQGSPPLHF.

A word on this clone: Germline and junction disagree at one end, which may indicate a read error. The gene calls are TRBV27 and TRBJ2-7; no clear D. The CDR3 loop spans 14 amino acids. Germline V gene sequence: CDR1 MNHEY, CDR2 SMNVEV (reference sequence). CDR3 sequence reads: CASSLHIASFEQYF. In nucleotides, the CDR3 is TGTGCCAGCAGTTTACATATAGCATCCTTCGAGCAGTACTTC.

This rearrangement joins TRBV7-8 to TRBJ2-1; TRBD2 agrees at 12 bases. The CDR3 length is 18 residues. Per the germline V gene, CDR1 is SGHVS and CDR2 is FQNEAQ. After removal of 5 bases from V and 0 bases from J, the junction contained 8 bases not matched to a gene. CDR3: CASSHGLAGRGSYNEQFF. CDR3 sequence (DNA): TGTGCCAGCAGCCATGGACTAGCGGGGAGAGGCTCCTACAATGAGCAGTTCTTC. The entire variable domain, with the rest obtained from reference TRBV7-8 and TRBJ2-1, is as follows: GAGVSQSPRYKVAKRGQDVALRCDPISGHVSLFWYQQALGQGPEFLTYFQNEAQLDKSGLPSDRFFAERPEGSVSTLKIQRTQQEDSAVYLCASSHGLAGRGSYNEQFFGPGTRLTVL.

The V and J genes are TRBV5-1 and TRBJ1-4; no clear D gene. Germline assignment: CDR1 SGHRS and CDR2 YFSETQ. Trimming cost V 1 base and J 6 bases, with 10 bases left between them. CDR3 length equals 14 residues. CDR3 sequence: CASSLKQRDEKLFF. In DNA form, the CDR3 reads TGCGCCAGCAGCTTGAAGCAAAGGGATGAAAAACTGTTTTTT.

The gene calls are TRBV3-1 (or the pseudogene TRBV3-2) and TRBJ1-3; D remains ambiguous. The length of the CDR3 is 14 residues. Germline lookup yields CDR1 LGHDT and CDR2 YNNKEL (reference sequence). V lost 3 bases and J 8 bases, leaving 14 bases between the germline ends. CDR3 protein: CASSHLVPGDTIYF. For the CDR3, the DNA is TGTGCCAGCAGCCACTTAGTCCCCGGAGACACCATATATTTT.